The 32 T cell receptor beta chains below all came from one sample that was sequenced in a study of blood T cell repertoires in COVID-19. Generated by immunoSEQ multiplex PCR, the TCRdb table keeps only in-frame clones and is missing some. The table lists some 180,000 clones, 80% of them singletons, with approximately 14% in the top ten. Sequenced sample: PBMCs or T cells enriched from blood (not recorded which). The source is a man aged 60 to 75 who had been exposed to COVID-19.

This clone has more than one count but fewer than ten. This chain links TRBV18 with TRBJ2-2; TRBD1 matches 8 bases. Trimming removed 4 bases from V and 4 bases from J; junction bases left unmatched: 5. Germline-derived CDR1 and CDR2 are KGHSH and LQKENI. This CDR3 comprises 15 residues. The CDR3 protein is CASSLDRDSTGELFF. CDR3 DNA: TGTGCCAGCTCACTGGACAGGGACAGCACCGGGGAGCTGTTTTTT.

The gene calls are TRBV15 and TRBJ1-2; D is possibly TRBD1 (6 bases). The CDR3 is 14 residues long. In germline, CDR1 is LNHNV, CDR2 YYDKDF (reference sequence). V was pared by 3 bases and J by 1 base, with 9 bases between. The CDR3 sequence is CATSSDRFNYGYTF. The CDR3 DNA reads as TGTGCCACCAGCAGCGACAGGTTTAACTATGGCTACACCTTC.

The J gene is TRBJ2-5, the V gene TRBV7-3, with 8 positions matching TRBD2. After removal of 5 bases from V and 5 bases from J, the junction contained 4 bases not matched to a gene. This CDR3 comprises 13 residues. Germline-derived CDR1 and CDR2 are SGHTA and FQGTGA. The CDR3 DNA is TGTGCCAGCAGCAGCGGGAGAGGGGAGACCCAGTACTTC. Protein sequence: CASSSGRGETQYF.

V is TRBV19 and J is TRBJ1-5, with TRBD1 as a possible D gene (5 bases). The CDR3 sequence is 15 residues long. Germline assignment: CDR1 LNHDA and CDR2 SQIVND (reference sequence). Trimming pared 5 bases from V and 1 base from J, leaving 12 bases between. Here the CDR3 DNA reads TGTGCCAGTAGTGACGGGACTCCCAGCAATCAGCCCCAGCATTTT. As protein: CASSDGTPSNQPQHF.

The chain uses TRBV30 and TRBJ2-3, with a possible D match to TRBD2 (6 bases). The V gene lost 8 bases and the J gene lost 0 bases, with 15 bases spanning the gap. The V gene's germline CDR1 is GTSNPN and CDR2 SVGIG (reference sequence). This CDR3 is built from 14 residues. This CDR3 is CAIVPSESTDTQYF. The CDR3 region has the DNA TGTGCCATCGTTCCTAGCGAGAGCACAGATACGCAGTATTTT.

V is TRBV27 and J is TRBJ2-1; 8 bases are shared with TRBD1. Germline loops: CDR1 MNHEY, CDR2 SMNVEV (reference sequence). V trimming: 6 bases; J trimming: 7 bases; junction bases outside the gene matches: 5. The CDR3 spans 13 residues. The CDR3 sequence: CASSPTGGNEQFF. The CDR3 DNA reads TGTGCCAGCAGCCCCACAGGGGGAAATGAGCAGTTCTTC.

The chain joins TRBV6-5 to TRBJ2-2, with a possible D match to TRBD1 (5 bases). This CDR3 spans 12 amino acids. The germline V and J ends were trimmed by 8 bases and 5 bases, with 9 bases remaining between them. Germline CDR1 reads MNHEY; CDR2 reads SVGAGI. CDR3 amino acids: CASASGTGELFF. CDR3 DNA sequence: TGTGCCAGCGCTTCAGGGACCGGGGAGCTGTTTTTT.

This chain joins TRBV19 and TRBJ1-5; TRBD1 might be the D (6 bases). From germline, CDR1 is LNHDA and CDR2 SQIVND (reference sequence). Deletions cut 7 bases from V and 1 base from J, with 17 bases between. The CDR3 loop spans 16 amino acids. The CDR3 spells CASTTGGGLSNQPQHF. CDR3 DNA sequence: TGTGCCAGTACTACCGGGGGGGGCTTGAGCAATCAGCCCCAGCATTTT.

CDR3 sequence: CASSQGDTRNEQFF. The CDR3 nucleotides are TGTGCCAGCAGCCAAGGGGACACCCGCAATGAGCAGTTCTTC. This chain uses TRBV3-1 (or the pseudogene TRBV3-2) with TRBJ2-1; TRBD1 is a possible D gene (6 bases). Germline V gene sequence: CDR1 LGHDT, CDR2 YNNKEL (reference sequence). This CDR3 has 14 residues. V was trimmed by 1 base and J by 6 bases, leaving 10 bases between them.

The gene calls are TRBV19 and TRBJ2-5; D unresolved. Germline CDR1 and CDR2: LNHDA and SQIVND (reference sequence). The CDR3 sequence is 13 residues long. The ends were cut back, 6 bases at V and 5 bases at J, with 13 bases in the middle. DNA for the CDR3: TGTGCCAGTAGCAACTTCGTTGCGGAGACCCAGTACTTC. Residues: CASSNFVAETQYF.

This chain joins TRBV6-5 and TRBJ2-3; 10 bases align to TRBD2. Germline V gene lookup returns CDR1 MNHEY and CDR2 SVGAGI. This CDR3 has 15 amino acids. The junction had 6 bases not matched to a gene; V was cut back by 6 bases and J by 3 bases. CDR3 in amino acids: CASSQREGATDTQYF. CDR3 coding DNA: TGTGCCAGCAGCCAGCGGGAGGGGGCAACAGATACGCAGTATTTT.

The chain combines TRBV12-3 or TRBV12-4 with TRBJ1-1; the D gene is possibly TRBD1 (6 bases). This CDR3 spans 11 amino acids. The V gene lost 10 bases and the J gene lost 7 bases, with 13 bases spanning the gap. CDR3 residues: CATQGSREAFF. In DNA, the CDR3 is TGTGCCACCCAGGGGTCCCGTGAAGCTTTCTTT.

The CDR3 region is CASRGQGLGTGELFF. The CDR3 DNA reads TGTGCCAGCAGAGGACAGGGGCTTGGCACCGGGGAGCTGTTTTTT. The chain links TRBV2 to TRBJ2-2; 9 bases are a match to TRBD1. From germline, CDR1 is SNHLY and CDR2 FYNNEI. CDR3 length: 15 amino acids. J gave up 4 bases and V 6 bases, and 6 bases lay outside the gene matches.

V is TRBV5-1 and J is TRBJ2-3, with D possibly being TRBD2 (5 bases). The V gene's germline CDR1 is SGHRS and CDR2 YFSETQ. This CDR3 comprises 16 residues. V was pared by 2 bases and J by 1 base, with 14 bases between. The CDR3: CASSFERPLGTDTQYF. CDR3 DNA: TGCGCCAGCAGCTTTGAGCGGCCACTAGGCACAGATACGCAGTATTTT.

The gene calls are TRBV18 and TRBJ1-6, with a possible D match to TRBD1 (5 bases). This CDR3 is built from 16 residues. The V gene lost 0 bases and the J gene lost 2 bases, with 8 bases spanning the gap. The germline gives CDR1 KGHSH, CDR2 LQKENI. The CDR3 nucleotides read TGTGCCAGCTCACCACCGTCGGGGGCCTATAATTCACCCCTCCACTTT. It specifies CASSPPSGAYNSPLHF.

This clone was observed a handful of times. Other DNA sequences within the sample encode an identical CDR3. The V and J genes are TRBV14 and TRBJ2-1; 14 bases fit TRBD2. Germline values: CDR1 SGHDN, CDR2 FVKESK. Losses at the gene ends were 4 bases for V and 4 bases for J; bases not matched to a gene: 6. The CDR3 runs to 17 residues. CDR3 DNA: TGTGCCAGCAGCCCTGGGACTAGCGGGAGATCATACAATGAGCAGTTCTTC. The encoded protein is CASSPGTSGRSYNEQFF.

The V call is TRBV5-1, the J call TRBJ2-3, with D tentatively TRBD2 (6 bases). The CDR3 length is 15 residues. Germline V lookup: CDR1 SGHRS, CDR2 YFSETQ. V was shortened by 0 bases and J by 4 bases, with 12 bases between the two germline ends. The CDR3 nucleotides are TGCGCCAGCAGCTTGGGACTAGGACCGGCAGATACGCAGTATTTT. It codes for CASSLGLGPADTQYF.

The chain links TRBV11-2 to TRBJ2-5; 11 bases fit TRBD2. Germline assignment: CDR1 SGHAT and CDR2 FQNNGV. J was trimmed by 4 bases and V by 1 base; bases with no gene match: 5. This CDR3 region has 16 residues. The CDR3 bases are TGTGCCAGCAGCTTAGGTGGGCTAGCGGGAGGAGAGACCCAGTACTTC. Translated: CASSLGGLAGGETQYF.

The chain links TRBV2 to TRBJ2-2; D is uncertain. Trimming took 0 bases from V and 5 from J, leaving 7 bases between them. The CDR3 contains 14 residues. Per germline, CDR1 SNHLY and CDR2 FYNNEI. CDR3 sequence reads: CASSEALRTGELFF. CDR3 bases: TGTGCCAGCAGTGAAGCGCTTCGGACCGGGGAGCTGTTTTTT.

A few counts support this clone. V gene TRBV21-1 combines with J gene TRBJ2-1; the tabulated D call, TRBD2, remains unverified against the DNA. TRBV21-1 is an annotated pseudogene. CDR3 length: 16 residues. The CDR3 reads CASSPRLADTYNEQFF. Here the CDR3 DNA reads TGTGCCAGCAGCCCTAGACTAGCGGATACCTACAATGAGCAGTTCTTC.

This clone was seen once. The chain recombines TRBV4-1 with TRBJ2-5; TRBD2 matches at 8 bases. J lost 2 bases, V lost 0 bases, and 5 bases had no gene match. The CDR3 is 16 amino acids. In germline, CDR1 is MGHRA, CDR2 YSYEKL. The CDR3, as DNA: TGCGCCAGCAGCCAAGATCTCCAGCGGGGGCAAGAGACCCAGTACTTC. It yields the protein CASSQDLQRGQETQYF.

V is TRBV10-3 and J is TRBJ2-3; 9 bases map to TRBD1. Trimming cost V 3 bases and J 4 bases; bases outside gene matches: 11. This CDR3 is 17 amino acids long. Looked up from germline, CDR1 is ENHRY and CDR2 is SYGVKD. The CDR3 coding sequence is TGTGCCATCAGTGACTCAAGCAGGGGACAGGGCCCAGATACGCAGTATTTT. Its protein is CAISDSSRGQGPDTQYF.

This clone was counted once. The chain uses TRBV30 and TRBJ1-5; no firm D call. The germline V gene encodes CDR1 GTSNPN and CDR2 SVGIG (reference sequence). The CDR3 has 16 amino acids. The V and J ends lost 0 bases and 6 bases respectively, with 18 bases between them. CDR3 amino acids: CAWSVWRGGLGQPQHF. The CDR3 nucleotides are TGTGCCTGGAGTGTATGGCGGGGTGGATTGGGTCAGCCCCAGCATTTT.

This chain joins TRBV5-1 and TRBJ2-3; 9 positions agree with TRBD1. The CDR3 is made up of 16 amino acids. Germline V CDR1 and CDR2: SGHRS, YFSETQ. V lost 4 bases to trimming and J lost 2 bases; unmatched junction nucleotides: 8. CDR3 nucleotide sequence: TGCGCCAGCAGCCCCCCTTGGGACAGGGTCACAGATACGCAGTATTTT. The encoded protein is CASSPPWDRVTDTQYF.

The chain carries TRBV11-2 and TRBJ2-7; 7 bases are a match to TRBD1. The CDR3 has 17 residues. CDR1 and CDR2 from the germline V gene are SGHAT and FQNNGV. The junction had 13 bases not matched to a gene; V was cut back by 5 bases and J by 0 bases. The CDR3 loop reads CASSQGNRGISSYEQYF. Written as DNA, the CDR3 is TGTGCCAGCAGCCAAGGGAACAGGGGTATAAGCTCCTACGAGCAGTACTTC.

The chain combines TRBV2 with TRBJ2-7, with TRBD2 as a possible D gene (6 bases). V was pared by 11 bases and J by 2 bases, with 16 bases between. CDR1 and CDR2 (germline): SNHLY, FYNNEI. This CDR3 has 13 amino acids. The CDR3 DNA follows: TGTGCCGGATTTGGGGGGAGACCCTACGAGCAGTACTTC. Its protein product is CAGFGGRPYEQYF.

This clone was picked up one time. This sequence joins TRBV7-3 and TRBJ2-2; D call uncertain. This CDR3 is 12 amino acids long. Trimming took 3 bases from V and 8 from J, leaving 7 bases between them. Per the germline V gene, CDR1 is SGHTA and CDR2 is FQGTGA. CDR3 amino acids: CASSFSTGELFF. DNA for the CDR3: TGTGCCAGCAGCTTTAGCACGGGGGAGCTGTTTTTT.

This chain links TRBV5-4 with TRBJ1-2; 7 nucleotides agree with TRBD1. The CDR3 consists of 13 residues. The V segment lost 4 bases and the J segment 5 bases; nucleotides outside the gene matches: 5. Germline CDR1 SGHNT, CDR2 YYREEE (reference sequence). The CDR3 loop reads CASSAGTVYGYTF. The CDR3, as DNA: TGTGCCAGCAGCGCAGGGACAGTATATGGCTACACCTTC.

J is TRBJ2-3 and V is TRBV10-1; D is possibly TRBD2 (6 bases). The CDR3 contains 17 residues. From germline, CDR1 is WNHNN and CDR2 SYGVQD (reference sequence). V lost 3 bases and J 6 bases, leaving 22 bases between the germline ends. In nucleotides, the CDR3 is TGCGCCAGCAGTGATGAGGCTAGCGCCCTACTGGCGGATACGCAGTATTTT. Translation gives CASSDEASALLADTQYF.

The chain combines TRBV3-1 (or the pseudogene TRBV3-2) with TRBJ2-1, with 12 bases fitting TRBD2. Per the germline V gene, CDR1 is LGHDT and CDR2 is YNNKEL (reference sequence). The CDR3 covers 16 residues. Trimming took 6 bases from V and 7 from J; bases not matched to a gene: 10. As DNA, the CDR3 is TGTGCCAGCAGTTTCAGACTAGCGGGGGCCCGGAATGAGCAGTTCTTC. Translating it yields CASSFRLAGARNEQFF.

The CDR3 spells CASSFSRARMGYTF. CDR3 coding DNA: TGTGCCAGCAGTTTTTCCCGCGCGAGGATGGGCTACACCTTC. The rearrangement links TRBV27 to TRBJ1-2; no reliable D call. The CDR3 is made up of 14 amino acids. The V end was cut by 3 bases, the J end by 8 bases, with 16 bases between. Germline V gene sequence: CDR1 MNHEY, CDR2 SMNVEV (reference sequence).

The J gene is TRBJ2-7, the V gene TRBV28; TRBD2 is a possible D gene (6 bases). Germline CDR1 and CDR2: MDHEN and SYDVKM. This CDR3 is built from 14 residues. V lost 3 bases and J lost 7, with 16 bases in between. This CDR3 reads CASSFLAIGREQYF. The CDR3 coding sequence is TGTGCCAGCAGTTTCCTAGCGATAGGTAGAGAGCAGTACTTC.